This T cell receptor beta chain was profiled in a study of shared clonotypes between healthy human individuals. About the research overall: Donors, aged 18 to 49, were a couple of women and a few men.

Broader study findings: Only blood was sampled, and tissue TCR repertoires likely differ from blood ones.

About this clone itself: Its antigen is not known. This sequence is one base from a far larger clone and is likely a read error. The CDR3 does not close with the conserved phenylalanine or tryptophan, likely indicating a read error.

The CDR3 consists of 10 residues. Germline CDR1 reads MDHEN; CDR2 reads SYDVKM. Trimming took off 6 bases at V and 4 bases at J, with 3 bases between the two ends. Libraries were prepared by immunoSEQ multiplex PCR; TCRdb keeps only in-frame clonotypes and omits some of them. The sample includes about 460,000 clones, around 77% of them seen just once. The receptor was isolated from a woman between 40 and 50 years old in good health. Some clones in this sample may be carry-over from other donors' samples. The sequencing sample was made of PBMCs. The V call is TRBV28, the J call TRBJ1-2; D is unresolved. The CDR3 DNA sequence: TGTGCCAGCAGCCGCTATGGCTACACCCTC. This gives the protein CASSRYGYTL.